In its sample, the clone carrying this T cell receptor (beta chain) was seen once. The antigen is undetermined. These data are taken from a study of T cell responses to AZD1222 COVID-19 vaccine. Overall study results and limits: Seropositivity was recorded at baseline in only a handful of AZD1222 recipients. All repertoire sampling was performed exclusively after the peak T cell response. Targeting of unmutated variant regions was reportedly seen in nearly half of spike-specific TCRs.

The method was immunoSEQ multiplex PCR; TCRdb's version includes in-frame clones alone and lacks a portion of them. The profile covers about 150,000 clones, with 85% to 90% appearing a single time and over 8% taken by the ten largest. The specimen comprised peripheral blood, sampled 28 days after the second AZD1222 dose. The receptor was derived from an adult who received the AZD1222 COVID-19 vaccine.

The CDR3 DNA follows: TGTGCCAGCAGCCCGGGACAGGGCCTTGGGAACACCATATATTTT. This codes for CASSPGQGLGNTIYF. The chain couples TRBV5-8 to TRBJ1-3, with 9 nucleotides matching TRBD1. Trimming took 4 bases from V and 7 from J; bases not matched to a gene: 9. Germline assignment: CDR1 SGHTS and CDR2 YDEGEE. The CDR3 sequence is 15 residues long. The variable domain in full, with the rest retrieved from reference TRBV5-8 and TRBJ1-3, is EAGVTQSPTHLIKTRGQQATLRCSPISGHTSVYWYQQALGLGLQFLLWYDEGEERNRGNFPPRFSGRQFPNYSSELNVNALELEDSALYLCASSPGQGLGNTIYFGEGSWLTVV.